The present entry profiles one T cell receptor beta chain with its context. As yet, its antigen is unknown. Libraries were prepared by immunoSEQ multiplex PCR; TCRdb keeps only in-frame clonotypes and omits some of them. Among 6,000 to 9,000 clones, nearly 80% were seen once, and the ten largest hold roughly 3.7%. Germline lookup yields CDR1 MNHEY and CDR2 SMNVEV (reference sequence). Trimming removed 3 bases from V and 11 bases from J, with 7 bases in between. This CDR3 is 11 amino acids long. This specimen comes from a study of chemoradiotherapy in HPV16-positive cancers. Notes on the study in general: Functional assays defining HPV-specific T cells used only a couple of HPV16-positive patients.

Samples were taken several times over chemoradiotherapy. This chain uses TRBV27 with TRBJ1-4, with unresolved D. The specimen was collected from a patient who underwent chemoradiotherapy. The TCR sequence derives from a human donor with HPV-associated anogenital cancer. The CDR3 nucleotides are TGTGCCAGCAGTTTCATGGGGAAACTGTTTTTT. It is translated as CASSFMGKLFF.